The 20 T cell receptor beta chains given below trace back to one sample, sequenced in a study of PD-1 blockade in classical Hodgkin lymphoma. Assay used: immunoSEQ multiplex PCR; TCRdb lists only in-frame clones, some missing. The sample lists roughly 50,000 clones; approximately 86% were seen once. Time point meaning: cycle 4 day 1 (C4D1), after about 6 weeks of nivolumab. In every patient, relapse followed autologous stem cell transplantation, while exposure to brentuximab vedotin differed. Source: peripheral blood mononuclear cells (PBMCs), taken before the fourth cycle of nivolumab. Every receptor here comes from a human donor with classical Hodgkin lymphoma.

CDR3 DNA: TGTGCCAGCAGCATAGCGGGAGCGTTTAATGAGCAGTTCTTC. Its protein is CASSIAGAFNEQFF. The chain joins TRBV27 to TRBJ2-1, with 9 bases that match TRBD2. The CDR3 loop spans 14 amino acids. After removal of 6 bases from V and 7 bases from J, the junction contained 7 bases not matched to a gene. Germline CDR1 reads MNHEY; CDR2 reads SMNVEV (reference sequence).

The chain is built from TRBV5-6 and TRBJ1-2, with D possibly matching TRBD1 (6 bases). Trimming cost V 7 bases and J 8 bases, with 12 bases left between them. This CDR3 has 11 amino acids. Germline CDR1 reads SGHDT; CDR2 reads YYEEEE. The CDR3 here is CASGDRYGYTF. The CDR3 DNA reads TGTGCCAGCGGCGACAGGTACGGCTACACCTTC.

The chain uses TRBV7-9 and TRBJ2-5; D remains unclear. Between the trimmed V and J ends, which lost 1 base and 1 base, there was a span of 7 bases. Germline CDR1 SEHNR, CDR2 FQNEAQ (reference sequence). This CDR3 contains 14 residues. The CDR3 region is CASSLDTFQETQYF. The DNA of the CDR3 is TGTGCCAGCAGCTTAGACACCTTCCAAGAGACCCAGTACTTC.

This chain uses TRBV19 with TRBJ2-1, with 8 bases lining up with TRBD2. Germline CDR1 and CDR2: LNHDA and SQIVND (reference sequence). The CDR3 covers 15 residues. Germline trimming cut 7 bases from V and 1 base from J; bases unmatched to any gene: 6. The CDR3 DNA is TGTGCCAGTAAAAGTAGCGGGAATTCCTACAATGAGCAGTTCTTC. Translating it yields CASKSSGNSYNEQFF.

The chain is built from TRBV11-2 and TRBJ2-3; TRBD2 is a possible D gene (5 bases). The germline V and J ends were trimmed by 1 base and 0 bases, with 14 bases remaining between them. The CDR3 consists of 17 residues. CDR1 and CDR2 (germline): SGHAT, FQNNGV. This CDR3 reads CASSLGGPGSSTDTQYF. The CDR3 bases are TGTGCCAGCAGCTTAGGAGGGCCTGGTTCCAGCACAGATACGCAGTATTTT. The full variable domain, completed using reference TRBV11-2 and TRBJ2-3, is EAGVAQSPRYKIIEKRQSVAFWCNPISGHATLYWYQQILGQGPKLLIQFQNNGVVDDSQLPKDRFSAERLKGVDSTLKIQPAKLEDSAVYLCASSLGGPGSSTDTQYFGPGTRLTVL.

The rearrangement uses TRBV6-1 and TRBJ2-7; D is unclear. The CDR3 sequence is 10 residues long. Trimming pared 10 bases from V and 3 bases from J, leaving 7 bases between. Germline V gene lookup returns CDR1 MNHNS and CDR2 SASEGT. The CDR3 is CAMGVYEQYF. DNA of the CDR3: TGTGCCATGGGTGTCTACGAGCAGTACTTC.

This chain uses TRBV27 with TRBJ2-1; no definite D call. Germline V lookup: CDR1 MNHEY, CDR2 SMNVEV (reference sequence). The V gene lost 2 bases and the J gene lost 2 bases, with 1 base spanning the gap. This CDR3 spans 12 amino acids. CDR3 coding DNA: TGTGCCAGCAGTTTAACCTACAATGAGCAGTTCTTC. Protein product: CASSLTYNEQFF.

The rearrangement uses TRBV6-6 and TRBJ1-5; D uncertain. V dropped 8 bases and J dropped 4 bases, with 15 bases sitting between them. The CDR3 contains 14 residues. The germline gives CDR1 MNHNY, CDR2 SVGAGI (reference sequence). The CDR3 DNA reads as TGTGCCAGCGCTGGACGAGGTTATAATCAGCCCCAGCATTTT. As protein: CASAGRGYNQPQHF.

The chain employs TRBV5-8 and TRBJ2-7; D might be TRBD1 (7 bases). There are 15 residues in the CDR3. The germline V and J ends were trimmed by 6 bases and 2 bases, with 18 bases remaining between them. Germline CDR1 is SGHTS and CDR2 is YDEGEE. The CDR3 nucleotides are TGTGCCAGCACCCGGGGGACAGCTCTTACCTACGAGCAGTACTTC. Protein sequence: CASTRGTALTYEQYF.

This chain links TRBV5-1 with TRBJ2-7; D is uncertain. The CDR3 contains 14 residues. CDR1 is SGHRS, CDR2 YFSETQ, per germline. Trimming pared 0 bases from V and 4 bases from J, leaving 11 bases between. For the CDR3, the DNA is TGCGCCAGCAGCTTGGGACGGAGTTTATACGAGCAGTACTTC. Translation: CASSLGRSLYEQYF. The variable domain in full, with the rest retrieved from reference TRBV5-1 and TRBJ2-7, is KAGVTQTPRYLIKTRGQQVTLSCSPISGHRSVSWYQQTPGQGLQFLFEYFSETQRNKGNFPGRFSGRQFSNSRSEMNVSTLELGDSALYLCASSLGRSLYEQYFGPGTRLTVT.

The CDR3, as DNA: TGTGCCAGTAGGCCCGAGGGGTCCAATGAGCAGTTCTTC. It yields the protein CASRPEGSNEQFF. This rearrangement joins TRBV19 to TRBJ2-1; the D call may be TRBD1 or TRBD2 (5 bases each). V lost 6 bases and J lost 6, with 12 bases in between. In germline, CDR1 is LNHDA, CDR2 SQIVND (reference sequence). The CDR3 covers 13 residues.

This chain links TRBV9 with TRBJ2-7, with 8 bases fitting TRBD2. CDR3 length: 15 amino acids. Losses at the gene ends were 0 bases for V and 4 bases for J; bases not matched to a gene: 6. The germline V gene has CDR1 SGDLS and CDR2 YYNGEE. CDR3 loop: CASSVGVSGAYEQYF. In nucleotides, the CDR3 is TGTGCCAGCAGCGTAGGAGTTAGCGGGGCGTACGAGCAGTACTTC.

This rearrangement joins TRBV19 to TRBJ2-5; the match to TRBD2 covers 9 bases. The germline CDR1 and CDR2 sequences are LNHDA and SQIVND (reference sequence). V lost 7 bases, J lost 7 bases, and 10 bases stayed unmatched. CDR3 length: 14 amino acids. Here the CDR3 reads CASKSLAGNGTQYF. In nucleotides, the CDR3 is TGTGCCAGTAAGAGTCTAGCGGGGAACGGGACCCAGTACTTC.

This sequence joins TRBV25-1 and TRBJ2-2, with D perhaps assigned TRBD1 or TRBD2 (5 bases each). Trimming shortened V by 7 bases and J by 1 base, and 10 bases separated the two germline ends. The CDR3 has 14 amino acids. The germline V gene encodes CDR1 MGHDK and CDR2 SYGVNS. The CDR3 bases are TGTGCCAGCACTGGGGCGGGGAACACCGGGGAGCTGTTTTTT. This codes for CASTGAGNTGELFF.

This chain uses TRBV21-1 with TRBJ2-1; no check of the table's D call, TRBD1, against the DNA was made. TRBV21-1 is reported as a pseudogene. There are 16 residues in the CDR3. DNA of the CDR3: TGTGCCAGCAGCTTGCTGGGACATTCACCCTACAATGAGCAGTTCTTC. It is translated as CASSLLGHSPYNEQFF.

V usage is TRBV27 and J usage is TRBJ1-1; unclear D gene. V lost 5 bases and J lost 6, with 16 bases in between. The CDR3 contains 14 residues. CDR1 and CDR2 from the germline V gene are MNHEY and SMNVEV (reference sequence). The CDR3 is CASSMRTEGAEAFF. DNA for the CDR3: TGTGCCAGCAGTATGCGGACGGAGGGCGCTGAAGCTTTCTTT.

J is TRBJ2-1 and V is TRBV18; D unresolved. The CDR3 has 15 residues. Germline CDR1 KGHSH, CDR2 LQKENI. V was cut by 3 bases and J by 0 bases, with 9 bases left in between. This chain's CDR3 is CASSPGSISYNEQFF. CDR3 nucleotide sequence: TGTGCCAGCTCACCGGGTAGCATCTCCTACAATGAGCAGTTCTTC.

The V call is TRBV5-4, the J call TRBJ2-7; tentative D call: TRBD2 (6 bases). The CDR3 extends over 11 amino acids. Germline V CDR1 and CDR2: SGHNT, YYREEE (reference sequence). V shed 2 bases and J shed 6 bases, with 6 bases lying between them. The CDR3 region has the DNA TGTGCCAGCAGCTTTAGCGGCGAGCAGTACTTC. It codes for CASSFSGEQYF.

The CDR3 loop reads CASSLSKQGAGGYTF. The CDR3 bases are TGTGCCAGCAGTTTATCCAAACAGGGGGCAGGAGGCTACACCTTC. The rearrangement links TRBV27 to TRBJ1-2; 9 bases are a match to TRBD1. The CDR3 contains 15 residues. The V segment lost 0 bases and the J segment 8 bases; nucleotides outside the gene matches: 7. Looked up from germline, CDR1 is MNHEY and CDR2 is SMNVEV (reference sequence).

V and J are TRBV27 and TRBJ2-3; TRBD1 might be the D (6 bases). The CDR3 is made up of 12 amino acids. Germline V gene lookup returns CDR1 MNHEY and CDR2 SMNVEV (reference sequence). V shed 6 bases and J shed 5 bases, with 9 bases lying between them. The CDR3 DNA reads TGTGCCAGCAGCACAGGGATAGATACGCAGTATTTT. Protein: CASSTGIDTQYF.